This T cell receptor (beta chain) was sequenced in a study of cytomegalovirus exposure and HLA in healthy donors. Germline assignment: CDR1 SEHNR and CDR2 FQNEAQ (reference sequence). Between the trimmed V and J ends, which lost 5 bases and 5 bases, there was a span of 12 bases. This CDR3 has 13 amino acids. This PCR relied on a set of 60 Vbeta primers and 13 Jbeta primers. Sequencing was performed with immunoSEQ multiplex PCR; in TCRdb, only in-frame clones are kept and a portion is missing. Here the sample spans around 99,000 clones, over 65% being singletons. This clonotype originated in a man in his forties in good health and CMV-seronegative. The chain has TRBV7-9 and TRBJ2-5, with a weak D call TRBD1 (7 bases). Sample: PBMCs. The CDR3 DNA reads TGTGCCAGCAGCCCCAGGGGGGCGGAGACCCAGTACTTC. Amino acids: CASSPRGAETQYF.